The 10 T cell receptor beta chains in this list originate from one sample, sequenced in a study of early T cells in non-severe SARS-CoV-2 infection. TCRdb fed the 5' RACE reads into MiXCR, producing one record per CDR3 protein. The table lists tens of thousands of distinct CDR3 sequences, 9.5% to 13% of them singletons, with about 2.6% in the top ten. Sequencing input: whole blood. These receptors were collected from an adult who was a healthcare worker with PCR-confirmed SARS-CoV-2 infection or an uninfected control (not recorded which).

Details on this clonotype: Relative to the germline gene, one junction end is altered; a read error may explain this. The chain carries TRBV27 and TRBJ2-3; D is unresolved. Germline V gives CDR1 MNHEY, CDR2 SMNVEV (reference sequence). This CDR3 has 15 residues. CDR3 in DNA: TGTGCCAACAGTTTAACGCCAGGAGGCACAGATACGCAGTATTTT. Amino acid sequence: CANSLTPGGTDTQYF.

This clonotype has a count of ten or more. The chain combines TRBV28 with TRBJ2-1; 7 bases align to TRBD2. This CDR3 has 16 amino acids. Germline lookup yields CDR1 MDHEN and CDR2 SYDVKM. Trimming took 3 bases from V and 6 from J; bases not matched to a gene: 11. CDR3 in amino acids: CASSLSSGFNRNEQFF. The CDR3 region has the DNA TGTGCCAGCAGTTTGAGTAGCGGGTTTAATCGCAATGAGCAGTTCTTC. The variable domain in full, completed from reference TRBV28 and TRBJ2-1, reads DVKVTQSSRYLVKRTGEKVFLECVQDMDHENMFWYRQDPGLGLRLIYFSYDVKMKEKGDIPEGYSVSREKKERFSLILESASTNQTSMYLCASSLSSGFNRNEQFFGPGTRLTVL.

The DNA for the CDR3 is TGTGCCAGCAGCCCCCGCGGAAGACTAGCGACCCACGAGCAGTACTTC. The encoded protein is CASSPRGRLATHEQYF. The chain employs TRBV11-2 and TRBJ2-7; TRBD2 matches at 8 bases. The CDR3 has 16 amino acids. J gave up 5 bases and V 5 bases, and 14 bases lay outside the gene matches. The V gene's germline CDR1 is SGHAT and CDR2 FQNNGV.

This clonotype has ten or more counts. The chain carries TRBV15 and TRBJ2-2, with D unclear. V was pared by 0 bases and J by 0 bases, with 8 bases between. This CDR3 is built from 16 residues. CDR1 is LNHNV, CDR2 YYDKDF, per germline (reference sequence). The CDR3 here is CATSREFTTNTGELFF. The CDR3 nucleotides are TGTGCCACCAGCAGAGAATTTACAACGAACACCGGGGAGCTGTTTTTT. The whole variable domain, filled in from reference TRBV15 and TRBJ2-2, reads DAMVIQNPRYQVTQFGKPVTLSCSQTLNHNVMYWYQQKSSQAPKLLFHYYDKDFNNEADTPDNFQSRRPNTSFCFLDIRSPGLGDTAMYLCATSREFTTNTGELFFGEGSRLTVL.

The V and J genes are TRBV6-5 and TRBJ1-2; TRBD1 agrees at 9 bases. Germline CDR1 is MNHEY and CDR2 is SVGAGI. CDR3 length equals 11 residues. In nucleotides, the CDR3 is TGTGCGAGCGGGACAGGGTATGGCTACACCTTC. Its protein is CASGTGYGYTF.

The CDR3: CASNPILGNEQYF. The CDR3 coding sequence is TGTGCCAGCAACCCTATCCTAGGTAACGAGCAGTACTTC. The chain has TRBV28 and TRBJ2-7, with D hard to call. The CDR3 spans 13 residues. Germline CDR1 is MDHEN and CDR2 is SYDVKM. Trimming stripped 7 bases from V and 5 bases from J, with 15 bases between.

This clonotype was detected many times. V usage is TRBV12-3 or TRBV12-4 and J usage is TRBJ1-1; unclear D gene. Trimming took off 8 bases at V and 7 bases at J, with 23 bases between the two ends. The CDR3 is 15 residues long. CDR3 in amino acids: CASRILRLKEGEAFF. CDR3 sequence (DNA): TGTGCCAGCCGAATCCTCCGTCTCAAGGAGGGTGAAGCTTTCTTT.

The CDR3 region has the DNA TGTGCCAGCAGTCGGGGACTAGCGGGGGACACCGGGGAGCTGTTTTTT. Amino acid sequence: CASSRGLAGDTGELFF. The V and J genes are TRBV12-3 or TRBV12-4 and TRBJ2-2; 14 nucleotides match TRBD2. V dropped 5 bases and J dropped 3; count of bases not matched to a gene: 2. The CDR3 loop spans 16 amino acids.

This clonotype was counted only a few times. The chain's CDR3 is CSVTGHNEKLFF. DNA of the CDR3: TGCAGCGTAACAGGGCATAATGAAAAACTGTTTTTT. The chain is built from TRBV29-1 and TRBJ1-4; D perhaps matches TRBD1 (6 bases). The CDR3 is 12 residues long. Germline-derived CDR1 and CDR2 are SQVTM and ANQGSEA. Trimming took 6 bases from V and 4 from J, leaving 9 bases between them. Drawing the rest from reference TRBV29-1 and TRBJ1-4, the complete variable domain is SAVISQKPSRDICQRGTSLTIQCQVDSQVTMMFWYRQQPGQSLTLIATANQGSEATYESGFVIDKFPISRPNLTFSTLTVSNMSPEDSSIYLCSVTGHNEKLFFGSGTQLSVL.

Only a few counts were recorded for this clonotype. The rearrangement uses TRBV5-5 and TRBJ2-5; D might be TRBD1 (7 bases). Germline assignment: CDR1 SGHKS and CDR2 YYEKEE (reference sequence). The V end lost 1 base, the J end lost 4 bases, and 20 bases lay between the germline ends. The length of the CDR3 is 17 residues. CDR3 sequence: CASSLRGTVESRETQYF. The CDR3 nucleotides are TGTGCCAGCAGCTTGCGGGGGACAGTTGAGTCAAGAGAGACCCAGTACTTC.